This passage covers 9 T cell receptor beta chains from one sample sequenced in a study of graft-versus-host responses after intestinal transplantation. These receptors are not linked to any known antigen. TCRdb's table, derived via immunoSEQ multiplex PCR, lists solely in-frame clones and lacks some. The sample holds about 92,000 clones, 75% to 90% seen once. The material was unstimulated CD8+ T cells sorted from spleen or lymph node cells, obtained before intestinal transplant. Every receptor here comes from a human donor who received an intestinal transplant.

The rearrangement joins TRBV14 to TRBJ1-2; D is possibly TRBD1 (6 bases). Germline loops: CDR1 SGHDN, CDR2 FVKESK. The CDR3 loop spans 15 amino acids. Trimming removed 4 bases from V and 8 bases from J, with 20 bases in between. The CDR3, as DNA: TGTGCCAGCAGCCCATCACCGGGACATACTCGGGGCTACACCTTC. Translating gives CASSPSPGHTRGYTF. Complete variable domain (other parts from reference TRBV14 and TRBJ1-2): EAGVTQFPSHSVIEKGQTVTLRCDPISGHDNLYWYRRVMGKEIKFLLHFVKESKQDESGMPNNRFLAERTGGTYSTLKVQPAELEDSGVYFCASSPSPGHTRGYTFGSGTRLTVV.

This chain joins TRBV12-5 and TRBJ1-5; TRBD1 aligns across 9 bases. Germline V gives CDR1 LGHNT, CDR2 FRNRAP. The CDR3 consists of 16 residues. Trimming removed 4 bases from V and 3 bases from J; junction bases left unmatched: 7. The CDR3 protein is CASGWTTGGNNQPQHF. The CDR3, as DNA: TGTGCTAGTGGTTGGACTACAGGGGGCAACAATCAGCCCCAGCATTTT.

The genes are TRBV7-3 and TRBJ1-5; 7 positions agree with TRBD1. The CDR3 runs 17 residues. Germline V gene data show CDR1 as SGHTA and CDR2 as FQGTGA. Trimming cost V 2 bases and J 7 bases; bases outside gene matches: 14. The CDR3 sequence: CASSLESRGRGSQPQHF. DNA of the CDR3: TGTGCCAGCAGCTTAGAATCCAGGGGGAGAGGTTCGCAGCCCCAGCATTTT.

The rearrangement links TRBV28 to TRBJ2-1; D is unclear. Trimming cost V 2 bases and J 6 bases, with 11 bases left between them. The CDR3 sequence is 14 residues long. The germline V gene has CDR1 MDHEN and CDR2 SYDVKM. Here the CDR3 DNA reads TGTGCCAGCAGTTTACGGTTTGCCGGCAATGAGCAGTTCTTC. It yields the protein CASSLRFAGNEQFF.

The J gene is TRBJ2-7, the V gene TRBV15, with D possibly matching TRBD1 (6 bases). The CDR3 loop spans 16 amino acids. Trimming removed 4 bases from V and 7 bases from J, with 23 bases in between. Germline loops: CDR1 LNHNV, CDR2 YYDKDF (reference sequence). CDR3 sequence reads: CATSTQEGTPFEEQYF. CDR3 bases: TGTGCCACCAGCACCCAAGAGGGGACACCATTTGAAGAGCAGTACTTC.

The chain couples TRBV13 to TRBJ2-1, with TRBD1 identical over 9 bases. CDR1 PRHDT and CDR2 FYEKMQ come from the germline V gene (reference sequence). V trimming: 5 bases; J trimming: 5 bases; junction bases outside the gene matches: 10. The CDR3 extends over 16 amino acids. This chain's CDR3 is CASSRQGERRDNEQFF. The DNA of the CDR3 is TGTGCCAGCAGCCGACAGGGGGAGCGAAGGGACAATGAGCAGTTCTTC.

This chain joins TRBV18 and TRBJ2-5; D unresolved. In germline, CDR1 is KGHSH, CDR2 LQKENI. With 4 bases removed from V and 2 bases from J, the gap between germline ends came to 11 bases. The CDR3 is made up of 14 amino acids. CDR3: CASSHWSVQETQYF. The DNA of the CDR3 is TGTGCCAGCTCACATTGGAGTGTGCAAGAGACCCAGTACTTC. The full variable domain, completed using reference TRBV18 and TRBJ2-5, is NAGVMQNPRHLVRRRGQEARLRCSPMKGHSHVYWYRQLPEEGLKFMVYLQKENIIDESGMPKERFSAEFPKEGPSILRIQQVVRGDSAAYFCASSHWSVQETQYFGPGTRLLVL.

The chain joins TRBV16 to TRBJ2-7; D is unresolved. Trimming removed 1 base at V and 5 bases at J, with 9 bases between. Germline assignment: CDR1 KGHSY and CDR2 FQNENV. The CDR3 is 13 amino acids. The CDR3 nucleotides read TGTGCCAGCAGCCAATACCGTAGGGACGAGCAGTACTTC. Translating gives CASSQYRRDEQYF. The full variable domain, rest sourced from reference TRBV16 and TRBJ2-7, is GEEVAQTPKHLVRGEGQKAKLYCAPIKGHSYVFWYQQVLKNEFKFLISFQNENVFDETGMPKERFSAKCLPNSPCSLEIQATKLEDSAVYFCASSQYRRDEQYFGPGTRLTVT.

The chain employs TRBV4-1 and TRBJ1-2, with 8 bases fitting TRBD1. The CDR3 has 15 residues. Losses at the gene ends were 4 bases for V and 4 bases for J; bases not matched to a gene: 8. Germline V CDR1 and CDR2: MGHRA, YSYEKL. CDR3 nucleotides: TGCGCCAGCAGCCTAGAATGGACAGGGCCCTATGGCTACACCTTC. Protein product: CASSLEWTGPYGYTF.